These 3 T cell receptor beta chains originate from one sample sequenced in a study of blood T cell repertoires in COVID-19. TCRdb's copy holds only in-frame clones and misses some; the assay was immunoSEQ multiplex PCR. The table has 200,000 to 300,000 clones, 83% seen once. Sequencing was done on a sample of peripheral blood. These receptors all come from a human donor in a cohort sampled during active COVID-19.

The genes are TRBV9 and TRBJ2-2; maybe TRBD1 (5 bases). The germline V gene has CDR1 SGDLS and CDR2 YYNGEE. This CDR3 spans 14 amino acids. The germline V and J ends were trimmed by 2 bases and 7 bases, with 12 bases remaining between them. This CDR3 is CASSVHQGNGELFF. CDR3 sequence (DNA): TGTGCCAGCAGCGTTCATCAGGGAAACGGGGAGCTGTTTTTT.

Concerning this clone itself: Germline and junction disagree at one end, which may indicate a read error. The chain recombines TRBV7-7 with TRBJ2-1, with 8 positions matching TRBD2. The germline V gene has CDR1 SSHAT and CDR2 FNYEAQ (reference sequence). The CDR3 sequence is 16 residues long. The CDR3 DNA sequence: TGTGCTAGCAGCCCTAGCGGGTCTCACTCCTACAATGAGCAGTTCTTC. Amino acids: CASSPSGSHSYNEQFF.

The V call is TRBV30, the J call TRBJ1-1; D uncertain. Deletions cut 4 bases from V and 0 bases from J, with 12 bases between. This CDR3 spans 14 amino acids. Looked up from germline, CDR1 is GTSNPN and CDR2 is SVGIG (reference sequence). In nucleotides, the CDR3 is TGTGCCTGGACCCCCATAGACATGAACACTGAAGCTTTCTTT. Its translation is CAWTPIDMNTEAFF.